Reported below is one T cell receptor beta chain. The T cells that were sequenced for TCR beta were CD8+ and CD4+ cells from blood. Control patients had untreated stable or active relapsing-remitting multiple sclerosis by revised McDonald criteria. This sample was taken from a study of CD8 T cells in Susac syndrome. Reverse transcription of about 0.45 to 1 ug RNA was performed with random hexamers. TCRdb redid the calling of the immunoSEQ multiplex PCR reads with MiXCR, one entry per CDR3 protein. Of about 430,000 distinct CDR3 sequences listed, 75% to 90% are singletons. The germline V gene encodes CDR1 SQVTM and CDR2 ANQGSEA. Trimming took off 1 base at V and 4 bases at J, with 11 bases between the two ends. This CDR3 contains 13 residues.

The source is a human donor with multiple sclerosis. The material sequenced was CD8+ T cells from PBMCs. V gene TRBV29-1 combines with J gene TRBJ2-7; TRBD1 might be the D (6 bases). The CDR3 coding sequence is TGCAGCGTTGAAGCACTGGGACATTACGAGCAGTACTTC. The encoded protein is CSVEALGHYEQYF.